Described below is a single T cell receptor beta chain sequence and its context. Its antigen remains unknown. This sample was included in a study of siplizumab effects on memory and regulatory T cells. Study findings and constraints: It was not possible to assign a naive or memory phenotype to roughly 80-97% of proliferating CD4+ or CD8+ clones. Naive T cells appeared more diverse than memory cells and seemed to be major alloresponse contributors. The study did not confirm that proliferating Tregs from siplizumab cultures were suppressive. Of the alloreactive clones, only a minor fraction mapped to unstimulated subsets.

Some clones are missing from TCRdb's copy, which holds only in-frame ones; the method was immunoSEQ multiplex PCR. Of fewer than 80,000 clones in the sample, around 93% were seen once. J was trimmed by 4 bases and V by 2 bases; bases with no gene match: 11. The V gene's germline CDR1 is GTSNPN and CDR2 SVGIG (reference sequence). The CDR3 runs 16 residues. The clonotype was recovered from a human donor in good health. The sample taken for sequencing was CD8+ T cells sorted from blood. V usage is TRBV30 and J usage is TRBJ1-1; TRBD1 agrees at 9 bases. The CDR3 reads CAWSPGGGTGFTEAFF. The CDR3 region has the DNA TGTGCCTGGAGTCCGGGGGGTGGGACAGGGTTCACTGAAGCTTTCTTT. The entire variable domain, with the rest obtained from reference TRBV30 and TRBJ1-1, is as follows: SQTIHQWPATLVQPVGSPLSLECTVEGTSNPNLYWYRQAAGRGLQLLFYSVGIGQISSEVPQNLSASRPQDRQFILSSKKLLLSDSGFYLCAWSPGGGTGFTEAFFGQGTRLTVV.